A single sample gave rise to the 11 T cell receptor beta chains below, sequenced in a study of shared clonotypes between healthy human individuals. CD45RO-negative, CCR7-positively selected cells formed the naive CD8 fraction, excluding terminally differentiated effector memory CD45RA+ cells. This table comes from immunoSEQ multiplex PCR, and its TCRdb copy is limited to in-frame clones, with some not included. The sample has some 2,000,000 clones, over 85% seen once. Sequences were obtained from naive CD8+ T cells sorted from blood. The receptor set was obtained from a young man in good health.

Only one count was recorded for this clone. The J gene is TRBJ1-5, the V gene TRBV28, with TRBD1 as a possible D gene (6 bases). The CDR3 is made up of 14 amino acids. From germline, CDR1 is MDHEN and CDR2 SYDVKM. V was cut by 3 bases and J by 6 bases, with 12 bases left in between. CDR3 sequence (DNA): TGTGCCAGCAGTTTTACGGGGGCCGGTCAGCCCCAGCATTTT. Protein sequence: CASSFTGAGQPQHF.

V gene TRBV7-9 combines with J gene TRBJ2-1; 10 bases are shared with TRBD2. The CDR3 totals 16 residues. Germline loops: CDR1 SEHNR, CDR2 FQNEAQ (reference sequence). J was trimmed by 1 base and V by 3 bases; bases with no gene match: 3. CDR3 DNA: TGTGCCAGCAGCTTCCCTAGCGGGAGTTCCTACAATGAGCAGTTCTTC. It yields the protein CASSFPSGSSYNEQFF. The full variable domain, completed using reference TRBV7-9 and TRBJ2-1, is DTGVSQNPRHKITKRGQNVTFRCDPISEHNRLYWYRQTLGQGPEFLTYFQNEAQLEKSRLLSDRFSAERPKGSFSTLEIQRTEQGDSAMYLCASSFPSGSSYNEQFFGPGTRLTVL.

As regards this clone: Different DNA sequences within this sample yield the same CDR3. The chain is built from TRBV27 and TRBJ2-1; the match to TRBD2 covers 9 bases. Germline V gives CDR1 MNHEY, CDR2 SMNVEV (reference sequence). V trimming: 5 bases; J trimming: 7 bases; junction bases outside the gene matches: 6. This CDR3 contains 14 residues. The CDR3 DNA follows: TGTGCCAGCAGTCTCGGCGGGAGGGGGAATGAGCAGTTCTTC. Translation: CASSLGGRGNEQFF.

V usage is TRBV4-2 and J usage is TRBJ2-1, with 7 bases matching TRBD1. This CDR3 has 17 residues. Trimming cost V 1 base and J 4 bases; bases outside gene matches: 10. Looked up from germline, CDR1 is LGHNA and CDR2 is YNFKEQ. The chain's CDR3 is CASSQGHNRGLYNEQFF. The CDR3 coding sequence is TGTGCCAGCAGCCAAGGACACAACAGGGGCCTTTACAATGAGCAGTTCTTC.

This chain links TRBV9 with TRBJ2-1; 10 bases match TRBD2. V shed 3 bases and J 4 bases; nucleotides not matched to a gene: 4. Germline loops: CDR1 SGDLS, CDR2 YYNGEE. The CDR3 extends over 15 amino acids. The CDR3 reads CASSELAGPYNEQFF. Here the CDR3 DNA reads TGTGCCAGCAGCGAACTAGCGGGGCCATACAATGAGCAGTTCTTC.

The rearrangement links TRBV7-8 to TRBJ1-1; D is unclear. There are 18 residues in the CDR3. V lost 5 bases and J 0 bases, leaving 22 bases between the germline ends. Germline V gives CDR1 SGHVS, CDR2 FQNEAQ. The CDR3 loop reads CASSPPFLGAGMNTEAFF. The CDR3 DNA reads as TGTGCCAGCAGCCCCCCCTTCCTCGGCGCAGGAATGAACACTGAAGCTTTCTTT.

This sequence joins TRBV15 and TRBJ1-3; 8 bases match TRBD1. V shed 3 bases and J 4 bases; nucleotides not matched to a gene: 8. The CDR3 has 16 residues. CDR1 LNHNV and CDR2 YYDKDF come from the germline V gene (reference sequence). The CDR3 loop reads CATSSSDRGLGNTIYF. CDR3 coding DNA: TGTGCCACCAGCAGTTCCGACAGGGGACTAGGAAACACCATATATTTT.

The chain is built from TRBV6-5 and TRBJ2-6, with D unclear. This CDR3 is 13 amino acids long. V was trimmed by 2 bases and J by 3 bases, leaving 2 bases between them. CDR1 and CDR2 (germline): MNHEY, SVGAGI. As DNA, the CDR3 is TGTGCCAGCAGTTACCTTGGGGCCAACGTCCTGACTTTC. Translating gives CASSYLGANVLTF.

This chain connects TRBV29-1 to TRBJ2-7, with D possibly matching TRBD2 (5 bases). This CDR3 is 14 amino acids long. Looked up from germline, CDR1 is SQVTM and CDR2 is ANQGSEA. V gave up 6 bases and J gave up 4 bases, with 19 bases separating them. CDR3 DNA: TGCAGCGTCGATGCGGGCGGGCGAGGTTACGAGCAGTACTTC. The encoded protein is CSVDAGGRGYEQYF.

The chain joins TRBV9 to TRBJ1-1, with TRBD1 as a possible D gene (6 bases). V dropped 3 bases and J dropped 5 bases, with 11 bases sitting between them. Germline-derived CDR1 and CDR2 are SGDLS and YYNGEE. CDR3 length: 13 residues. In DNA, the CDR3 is TGTGCCAGCAGCGACCCGGGGGCAACTGAAGCTTTCTTT. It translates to CASSDPGATEAFF. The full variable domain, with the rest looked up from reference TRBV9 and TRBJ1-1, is DSGVTQTPKHLITATGQRVTLRCSPRSGDLSVYWYQQSLDQGLQFLIQYYNGEERAKGNILERFSAQQFPDLHSELNLSSLELGDSALYFCASSDPGATEAFFGQGTRLTVV.

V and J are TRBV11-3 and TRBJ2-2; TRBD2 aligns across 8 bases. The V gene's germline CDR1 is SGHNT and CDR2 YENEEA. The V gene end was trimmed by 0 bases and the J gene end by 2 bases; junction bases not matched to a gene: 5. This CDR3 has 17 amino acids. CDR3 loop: CASSLDPAGVNTGELFF. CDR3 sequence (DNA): TGTGCCAGCAGCTTAGATCCAGCGGGAGTCAACACCGGGGAGCTGTTTTTT.